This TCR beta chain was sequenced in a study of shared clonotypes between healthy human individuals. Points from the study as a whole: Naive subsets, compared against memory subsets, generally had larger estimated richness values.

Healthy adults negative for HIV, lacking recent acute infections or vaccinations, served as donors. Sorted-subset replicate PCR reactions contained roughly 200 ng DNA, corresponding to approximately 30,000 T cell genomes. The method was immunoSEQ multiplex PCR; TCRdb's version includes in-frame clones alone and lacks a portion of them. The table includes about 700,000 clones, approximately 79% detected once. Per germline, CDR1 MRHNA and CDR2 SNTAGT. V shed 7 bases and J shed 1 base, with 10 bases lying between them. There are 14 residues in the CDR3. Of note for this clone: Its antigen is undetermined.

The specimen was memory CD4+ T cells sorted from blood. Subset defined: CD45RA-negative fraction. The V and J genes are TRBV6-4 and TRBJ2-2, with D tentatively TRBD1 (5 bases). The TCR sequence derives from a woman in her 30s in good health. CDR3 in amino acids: CASKLQENTGELFF. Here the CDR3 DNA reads TGTGCCAGCAAGTTACAGGAGAACACCGGGGAGCTGTTTTTT.